This is a list of T cell receptor beta chains from one sample in a study of cytomegalovirus exposure and HLA in healthy donors. Sequencing used immunoSEQ multiplex PCR; TCRdb keeps in-frame clones, though not all of them. The sample shows about 160,000 clones, around 81% of them seen only once. The sample consisted of PBMCs. The receptors were gathered from a woman in her 50s in good health and CMV-seronegative. Each CDR3 is given with its conserved first and last residue. D genes are given only for firm matches. Clone size is given for some rows only: seen once, a few or many times, or a class if the clone is expanded.

len	abundance	v_gene	d_gene	j_gene	CDR3aa	CDR3nt
16	.	TRBV6-1	TRBD1	TRBJ2-7	CASSERQGWRAYEQYF	TGTGCCAGCAGTGAGCGACAGGGGTGGAGGGCCTACGAGCAGTACTTC
17	.	TRBV28	TRBD2	TRBJ2-7	CASSLAGSKGLGYEQYF	TGTGCCAGCAGTTTGGCAGGGTCGAAAGGACTAGGCTACGAGCAGTACTTC
13	.	TRBV6-6	.	TRBJ2-5	CASIPAQGSGQYF	TGTGCCAGCATCCCAGCCCAAGGGAGTGGGCAGTACTTC
14	.	TRBV7-2	TRBD1	TRBJ2-2	CASSLRQGAGELFF	TGTGCCAGCAGCCTCAGACAGGGGGCCGGGGAGCTGTTTTTT
13	.	TRBV19	TRBD2	TRBJ2-7	CASSAGDQYEQYF	TGTGCCAGTAGCGCGGGGGACCAGTACGAGCAGTACTTC
17	.	TRBV7-6	.	TRBJ1-1	CASSLGRWREGDTEAFF	TGTGCCAGCAGCTTAGGCCGGTGGAGGGAAGGGGACACTGAAGCTTTCTTT
12	few	TRBV7-9	.	TRBJ2-7	CASSPLYGEQYF	TGTGCCAGCAGCCCACTTTACGGCGAGCAGTACTTC
14	.	TRBV27	.	TRBJ1-1	CASSLQGQGTEAFF	TGTGCCAGCAGTTTACAAGGGCAGGGCACTGAAGCTTTCTTT
13	.	TRBV13	.	TRBJ2-3	CASSFPGTDTQYF	TGTGCCAGCAGCTTTCCGGGCACAGATACGCAGTATTTT
14	.	TRBV5-1	TRBD1	TRBJ2-1	CASSLGGQFNEQFF	TGCGCCAGCAGCTTGGGGGGACAGTTTAATGAGCAGTTCTTC
14	.	TRBV6-5	.	TRBJ1-2	CASSQNPVLRGYTF	TGTGCCAGCAGCCAAAATCCGGTGTTGCGAGGCTACACCTTC
13	.	TRBV29-1	.	TRBJ2-1	CSVEPPGNNEQFF	TGCAGCGTTGAACCTCCGGGTAATAATGAGCAGTTCTTC
16	.	TRBV7-9	.	TRBJ1-2	CASRHTDRSSNYGYTF	TGTGCCAGCAGACATACCGACAGGAGTTCTAACTATGGCTACACCTTC
11	.	TRBV6-1	.	TRBJ1-1	CASSTTSEAFF	TGTGCCAGCAGTACGACAAGTGAAGCTTTCTTT
14	.	TRBV5-1	.	TRBJ2-3	CASSLVGSEDTQYF	TGCGCCAGCAGCTTGGTCGGGAGTGAAGATACGCAGTATTTT
16	.	TRBV29-1	.	TRBJ2-1	CSVGGGGSKRYNEQFF	TGCAGCGTGGGGGGAGGGGGGAGCAAAAGGTACAATGAGCAGTTCTTC
15	.	TRBV7-6	.	TRBJ2-5	CASSPLAEVMETQYF	TGTGCCAGCAGCCCCCTGGCGGAGGTCATGGAGACCCAGTACTTC
15	.	TRBV4-3	.	TRBJ2-4	CASSSGWGSKNIQYF	TGCGCCAGCAGCAGCGGGTGGGGCTCCAAAAACATTCAGTACTTC
14	.	TRBV10-2	.	TRBJ2-7	CASREAGSSYEQYF	TGCGCCAGCCGCGAGGCGGGGTCCTCCTACGAGCAGTACTTC
15	.	TRBV6-5	TRBD2	TRBJ2-3	CASSTPGRGTDTQYF	TGTGCCAGCAGTACCCCCGGGAGGGGCACAGATACGCAGTATTTT
11	.	TRBV7-3	.	TRBJ2-1	CASSLGGEQFF	TGTGCCAGCAGCTTAGGCGGCGAGCAGTTCTTC
16	.	TRBV9	.	TRBJ2-3	CASSPSWGGAGDTQYF	TGTGCCAGCAGCCCGTCTTGGGGGGGGGCTGGAGATACGCAGTATTTT
12	.	TRBV6-5	.	TRBJ2-7	CASSSTGYEQYF	TGTGCCAGCAGCTCGACAGGCTACGAGCAGTACTTC